There are a few counts of the clone carrying this TCR beta chain. Germline V gene data show CDR1 as SGHAT and CDR2 as FQDESV (reference sequence). This CDR3 region has 13 residues. V gave up 5 bases and J gave up 6 bases, with 10 bases separating them. Arm-PCR of CDR3 regions with iRepertoire HTBI primers generated TCR beta libraries. TCRdb reprocessed the multiplex PCR reads with MiXCR, giving one entry per CDR3 protein. The data hold under 800,000 distinct CDR3 sequences, with roughly 15% observed a single time. The source of the sample is a study of regulatory T cells in long-lasting Graves disease. Documented time point: newly diagnosed GD, antithyroid drugs for less than 3 months. With RNA extracted from PBMCs as input, the TCR library was made. In addition, the sample was reused for a study of T cells in Graves' hyperthyroidism and ophthalmopathy. This second report adds: The study enrolled patients aged 18 to 65 with newly diagnosed hyperthyroidism of under 2 months' duration. TCR CDR3 regions were first amplified by RT-PCR with HTBI primers.

The clonotype was recovered from a woman in her twenties or thirties with Graves disease. The sample was peripheral blood mononuclear cells (PBMCs), taken at new diagnosis, from a patient treated with antithyroid drugs. J is TRBJ2-2 and V is TRBV11-1, with D possibly TRBD1 on 5 matching bases. The CDR3 sequence: CASSQGFSGELFF. DNA for the CDR3: TGTGCCAGCAGCCAGGGTTTCTCCGGGGAGCTGTTTTTT.